This T cell receptor beta chain originates from a study of blood T cell repertoires in COVID-19. In the study overall: Nucleic acid was either cDNA or gDNA, and it came from T cells, B-cell-depleted T cells, or PBMCs.

Adults between about 18 and 95 years of age took part from fewer than 30 US areas. Membership in each cohort depended on participant-reported clinical history. Before being deemed recovered, Cohort 3 donors had two negative PCRs, clearance, or symptom resolution. With 4 bases removed from V and 3 bases from J, the gap between germline ends came to 13 bases. The germline V gene encodes CDR1 SGHNT and CDR2 YYREEE (reference sequence). This CDR3 comprises 14 residues. TCRdb's copy holds only in-frame clones and misses some; the assay was immunoSEQ multiplex PCR. The profile shows hundreds of thousands of clones, 80% to 90% of them singletons.

Sequenced input: PBMCs or T cells enriched from blood (not recorded which). The genes are TRBV5-4 and TRBJ1-2; D is undetermined. This receptor was obtained from a man aged 25-45 years who had recovered from COVID-19. For the CDR3, the DNA is TGTGCCAGCAGCGGATCAACGGGATACTATGGCTACACCTTC. As protein: CASSGSTGYYGYTF.